One sample yielded the 8 T cell receptor beta chains listed below, sequenced in a study of T cell responses to AZD1222 COVID-19 vaccine. Profiled with immunoSEQ multiplex PCR; TCRdb holds only in-frame clones, not every one. The sample holds 75,000 to 95,000 clones; more than 75% are singletons and the top ten take about 13%. Sequences were derived from peripheral blood, sampled on day 0 of AZD1222 vaccination. The receptor source for this set is an adult in good health.

This clone was seen a single time. The rearrangement joins TRBV4-3 to TRBJ2-3, with TRBD2 identical over 8 bases. This CDR3 contains 15 residues. Germline V gene sequence: CDR1 LGHNA, CDR2 YSLEER. Trimming at V came to 1 base and at J to 8 bases, leaving 8 bases not matched to a gene. CDR3 amino acids: CASSQGRSGGATQYF. The CDR3 region has the DNA TGCGCCAGCAGCCAAGGAAGGAGCGGGGGAGCTACGCAGTATTTT.

The chain uses TRBV6-5 and TRBJ2-5, with D tentatively TRBD1 or TRBD2 (5 bases each). Deletions cut 6 bases from V and 2 bases from J, with 7 bases between. There are 12 residues in the CDR3. From germline, CDR1 is MNHEY and CDR2 SVGAGI. CDR3 protein: CASRGDQETQYF. The CDR3 region has the DNA TGTGCCAGCAGGGGGGATCAAGAGACCCAGTACTTC.

The rearrangement joins TRBV2 to TRBJ2-2, with D perhaps being TRBD1 or TRBD2 (5 bases each). CDR3 length: 15 residues. Trimming removed 2 bases from V and 2 bases from J, with 9 bases in between. Looked up from germline, CDR1 is SNHLY and CDR2 is FYNNEI. The CDR3 loop is CASSEIGTNTGELFF. Here the CDR3 DNA reads TGTGCCAGCAGTGAAATAGGGACCAACACCGGGGAGCTGTTTTTT.

In nucleotides, the CDR3 is TGTGCCAGCAGCCAGTTCGTGGTCTCTGGAAACACCATATATTTT. Amino acids: CASSQFVVSGNTIYF. V gene TRBV3-1 (or the pseudogene TRBV3-2) combines with J gene TRBJ1-3; no clear D. The V end lost 3 bases, the J end lost 0 bases, and 9 bases lay between the germline ends. The V gene's germline CDR1 is LGHDT and CDR2 YNNKEL (reference sequence). This CDR3 has 15 amino acids.

This clone was counted a single time. V usage is TRBV5-5 and J usage is TRBJ2-5; D is possibly TRBD1 (6 bases). The CDR3 consists of 17 residues. Germline V gene lookup returns CDR1 SGHKS and CDR2 YYEKEE (reference sequence). Trimming pared 1 base from V and 4 bases from J, leaving 20 bases between. This chain's CDR3 is CASSLMSTGSSPETQYF. DNA of the CDR3: TGTGCCAGCAGCTTGATGTCAACAGGGAGTAGCCCAGAGACCCAGTACTTC.

This clone was observed a few times. J is TRBJ2-5 and V is TRBV7-9, with D unresolved. The V end lost 1 base, the J end lost 7 bases, and 10 bases lay between the germline ends. Germline V gene sequence: CDR1 SEHNR, CDR2 FQNEAQ (reference sequence). The CDR3 contains 13 residues. The CDR3 DNA is TGTGCCAGCAGCTTAGTCGTCGAAGCGACCCAGTACTTC. Its translation is CASSLVVEATQYF.

The CDR3 reads CASSLTLAGGSNEQFF. The CDR3, as DNA: TGTGCCAGCAGCTTAACCTTAGCGGGGGGGAGTAATGAGCAGTTCTTC. V is TRBV7-3 and J is TRBJ2-1, with TRBD2 identical over 11 bases. The CDR3 is made up of 16 amino acids. V shed 0 bases and J 7 bases; nucleotides not matched to a gene: 5. Germline values: CDR1 SGHTA, CDR2 FQGTGA.

The chain carries TRBV6-5 and TRBJ2-2; D call uncertain. The V end lost 7 bases, the J end lost 2 bases, and 2 bases lay between the germline ends. The CDR3 length is 11 residues. CDR1 is MNHEY and CDR2 is SVGAGI in the germline V gene. The DNA of the CDR3 is TGTGCCAGCAAAAACACCGGGGAGCTGTTTTTT. Amino acid sequence: CASKNTGELFF.